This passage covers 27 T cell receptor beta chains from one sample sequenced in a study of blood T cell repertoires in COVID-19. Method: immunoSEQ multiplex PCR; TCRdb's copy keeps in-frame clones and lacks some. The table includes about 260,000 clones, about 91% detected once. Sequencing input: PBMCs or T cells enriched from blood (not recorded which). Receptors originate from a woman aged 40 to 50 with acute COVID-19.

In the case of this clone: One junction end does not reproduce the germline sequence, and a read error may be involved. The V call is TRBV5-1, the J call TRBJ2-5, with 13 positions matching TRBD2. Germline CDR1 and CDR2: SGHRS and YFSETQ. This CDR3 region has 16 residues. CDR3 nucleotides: TGCGCCAGCCGCTTGCGGACTAGCGGGAGAGGAGAGACCCAGTACTTC. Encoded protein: CASRLRTSGRGETQYF.

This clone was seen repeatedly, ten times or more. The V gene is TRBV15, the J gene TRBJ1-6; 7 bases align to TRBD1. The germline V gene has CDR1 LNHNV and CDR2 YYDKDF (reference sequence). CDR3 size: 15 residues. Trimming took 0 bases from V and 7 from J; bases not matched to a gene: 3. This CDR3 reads CATSRDRGQNSPLHF. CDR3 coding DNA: TGTGCCACCAGCAGAGATAGGGGACAGAATTCACCCCTCCACTTT.

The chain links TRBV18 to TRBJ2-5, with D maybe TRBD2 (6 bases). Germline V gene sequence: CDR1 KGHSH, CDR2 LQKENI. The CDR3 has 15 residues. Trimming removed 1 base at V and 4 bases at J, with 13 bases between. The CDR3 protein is CASSPRREGGETQYF. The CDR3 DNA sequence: TGTGCCAGCTCACCACGGCGGGAAGGCGGAGAGACCCAGTACTTC.

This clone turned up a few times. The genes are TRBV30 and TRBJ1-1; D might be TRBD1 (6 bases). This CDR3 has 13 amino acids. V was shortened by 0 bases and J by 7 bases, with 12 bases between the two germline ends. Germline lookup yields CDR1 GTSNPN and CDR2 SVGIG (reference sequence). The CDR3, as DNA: TGTGCCTGGAGTGTACTATTAGGGGGTGAAGCTTTCTTT. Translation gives CAWSVLLGGEAFF. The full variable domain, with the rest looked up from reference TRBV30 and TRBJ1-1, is SQTIHQWPATLVQPVGSPLSLECTVEGTSNPNLYWYRQAAGRGLQLLFYSVGIGQISSEVPQNLSASRPQDRQFILSSKKLLLSDSGFYLCAWSVLLGGEAFFGQGTRLTVV.

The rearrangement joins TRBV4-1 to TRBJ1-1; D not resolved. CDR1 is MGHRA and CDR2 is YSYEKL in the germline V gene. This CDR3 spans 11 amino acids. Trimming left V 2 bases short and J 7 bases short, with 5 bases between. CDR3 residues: CASSQPGEAFF. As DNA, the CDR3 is TGCGCCAGCAGCCAACCAGGTGAAGCTTTCTTT.

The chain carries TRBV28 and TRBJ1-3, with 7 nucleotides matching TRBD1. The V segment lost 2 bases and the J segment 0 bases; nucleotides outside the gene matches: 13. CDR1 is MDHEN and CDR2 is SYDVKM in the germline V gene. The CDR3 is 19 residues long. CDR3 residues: CASSLRDRKLTNSGNTIYF. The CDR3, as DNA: TGTGCCAGCAGTTTAAGGGACAGAAAATTGACGAACTCTGGAAACACCATATATTTT.

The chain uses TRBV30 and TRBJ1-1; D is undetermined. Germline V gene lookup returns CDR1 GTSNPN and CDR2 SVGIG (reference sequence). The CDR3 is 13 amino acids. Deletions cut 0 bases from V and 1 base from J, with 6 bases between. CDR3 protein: CAWSVHRNTEAFF. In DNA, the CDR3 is TGTGCCTGGAGTGTACACAGGAACACTGAAGCTTTCTTT. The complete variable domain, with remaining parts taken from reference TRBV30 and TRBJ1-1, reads SQTIHQWPATLVQPVGSPLSLECTVEGTSNPNLYWYRQAAGRGLQLLFYSVGIGQISSEVPQNLSASRPQDRQFILSSKKLLLSDSGFYLCAWSVHRNTEAFFGQGTRLTVV.

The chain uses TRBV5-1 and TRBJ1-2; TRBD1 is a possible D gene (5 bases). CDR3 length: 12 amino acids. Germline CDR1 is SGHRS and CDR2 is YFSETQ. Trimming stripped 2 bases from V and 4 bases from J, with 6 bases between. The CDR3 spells CASSFDSYGYTF. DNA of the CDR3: TGCGCCAGCAGCTTTGACAGCTATGGCTACACCTTC.

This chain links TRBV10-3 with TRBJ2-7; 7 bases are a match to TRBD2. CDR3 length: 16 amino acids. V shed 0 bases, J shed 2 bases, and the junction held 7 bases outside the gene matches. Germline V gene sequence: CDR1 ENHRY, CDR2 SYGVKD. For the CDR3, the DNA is TGTGCCATCAGTGAGTCAATTAGCGGGTATACCTACGAGCAGTACGTC. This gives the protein CAISESISGYTYEQYV.

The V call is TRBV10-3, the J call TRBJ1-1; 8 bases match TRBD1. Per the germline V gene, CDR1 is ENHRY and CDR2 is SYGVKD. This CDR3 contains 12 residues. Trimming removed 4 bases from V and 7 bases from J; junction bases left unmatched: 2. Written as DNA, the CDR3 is TGTGCCATCAGTGCACAGGGGGGTGAAGCTTTCTTT. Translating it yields CAISAQGGEAFF.

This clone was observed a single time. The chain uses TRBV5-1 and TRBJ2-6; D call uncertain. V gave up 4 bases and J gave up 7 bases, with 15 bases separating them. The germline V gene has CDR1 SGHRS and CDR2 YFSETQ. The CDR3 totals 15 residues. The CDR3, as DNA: TGCGCCAGCAGCGCTACAGATCCTGCTGCCAACGTCCTGACTTTC. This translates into CASSATDPAANVLTF.

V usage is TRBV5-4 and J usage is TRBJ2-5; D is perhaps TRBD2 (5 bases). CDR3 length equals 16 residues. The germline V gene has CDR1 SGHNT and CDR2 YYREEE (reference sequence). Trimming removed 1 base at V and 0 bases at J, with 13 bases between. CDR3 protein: CASSLPGTRYQETQYF. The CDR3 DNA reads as TGTGCCAGCAGCTTGCCGGGAACCCGGTACCAAGAGACCCAGTACTTC. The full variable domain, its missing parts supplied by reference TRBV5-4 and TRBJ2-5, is ETGVTQSPTHLIKTRGQQVTLRCSSQSGHNTVSWYQQALGQGPQFIFQYYREEENGRGNFPPRFSGLQFPNYSSELNVNALELDDSALYLCASSLPGTRYQETQYFGPGTRLLVL.

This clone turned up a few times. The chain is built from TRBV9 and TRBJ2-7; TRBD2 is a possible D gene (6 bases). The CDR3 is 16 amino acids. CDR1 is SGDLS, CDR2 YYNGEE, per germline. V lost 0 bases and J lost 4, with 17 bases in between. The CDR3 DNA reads TGTGCCAGCAGCGTAGGCCCCAGGAGGGCAGATTACGAGCAGTACGTC. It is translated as CASSVGPRRADYEQYV.

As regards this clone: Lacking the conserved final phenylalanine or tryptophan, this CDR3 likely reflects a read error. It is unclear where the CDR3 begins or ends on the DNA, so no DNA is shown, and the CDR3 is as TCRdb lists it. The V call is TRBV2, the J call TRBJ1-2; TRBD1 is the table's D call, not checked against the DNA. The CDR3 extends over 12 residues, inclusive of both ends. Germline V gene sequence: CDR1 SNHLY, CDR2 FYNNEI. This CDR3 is CASTPQGGLVRV.

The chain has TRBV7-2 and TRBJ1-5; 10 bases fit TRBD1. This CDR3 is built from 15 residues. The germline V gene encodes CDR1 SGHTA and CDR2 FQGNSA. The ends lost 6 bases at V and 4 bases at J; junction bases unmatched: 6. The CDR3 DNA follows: TGTGCCAGCAGTTCCCGGGACAGGGGTAATCAGCCCCAGCATTTT. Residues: CASSSRDRGNQPQHF.

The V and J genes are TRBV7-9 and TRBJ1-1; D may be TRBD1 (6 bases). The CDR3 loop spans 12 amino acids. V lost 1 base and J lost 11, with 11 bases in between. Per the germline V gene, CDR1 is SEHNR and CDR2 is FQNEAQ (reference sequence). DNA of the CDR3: TGTGCCAGCAGCTTAGAAGACAGGCGGGCTTTCTTT. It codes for CASSLEDRRAFF.

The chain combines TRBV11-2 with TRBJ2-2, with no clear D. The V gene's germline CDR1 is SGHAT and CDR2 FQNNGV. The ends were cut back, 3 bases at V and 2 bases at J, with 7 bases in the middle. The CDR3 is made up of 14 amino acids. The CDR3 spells CASSFGFNTGELFF. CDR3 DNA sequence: TGTGCCAGCAGCTTTGGCTTCAACACCGGGGAGCTGTTTTTT. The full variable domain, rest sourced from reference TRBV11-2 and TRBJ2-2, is EAGVAQSPRYKIIEKRQSVAFWCNPISGHATLYWYQQILGQGPKLLIQFQNNGVVDDSQLPKDRFSAERLKGVDSTLKIQPAKLEDSAVYLCASSFGFNTGELFFGEGSRLTVL.

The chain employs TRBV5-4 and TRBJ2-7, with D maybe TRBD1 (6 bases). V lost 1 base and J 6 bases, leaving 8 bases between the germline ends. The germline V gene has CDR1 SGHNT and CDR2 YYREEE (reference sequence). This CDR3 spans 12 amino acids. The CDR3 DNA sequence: TGTGCCAGCAGCTTGTTAGGGGGCGAGCAGTACGTC. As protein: CASSLLGGEQYV.

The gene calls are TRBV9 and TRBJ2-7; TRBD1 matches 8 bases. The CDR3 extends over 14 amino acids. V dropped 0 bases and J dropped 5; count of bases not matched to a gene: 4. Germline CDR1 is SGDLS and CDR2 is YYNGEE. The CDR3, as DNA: TGTGCCAGCAGCGTAGAACAGGACAGGGACGAGCAGTACTTC. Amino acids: CASSVEQDRDEQYF.

CDR3 residues: CSVAGTSGSNEQFF. DNA for the CDR3: TGCAGCGTTGCGGGGACTAGCGGTTCTAATGAGCAGTTCTTC. The rearrangement uses TRBV29-1 and TRBJ2-1; 11 bases agree with TRBD2. CDR1 and CDR2 from the germline V gene are SQVTM and ANQGSEA. V lost 4 bases to trimming and J lost 7 bases; unmatched junction nucleotides: 6. CDR3 length: 14 residues.

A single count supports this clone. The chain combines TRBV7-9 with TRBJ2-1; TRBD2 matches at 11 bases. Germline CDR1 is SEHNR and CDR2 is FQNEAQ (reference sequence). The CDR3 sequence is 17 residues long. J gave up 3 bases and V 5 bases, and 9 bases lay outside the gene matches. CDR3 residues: CASSPDEGLADYNEQFF. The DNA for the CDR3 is TGTGCCAGCAGCCCTGACGAGGGACTAGCGGACTACAATGAGCAGTTCTTC.

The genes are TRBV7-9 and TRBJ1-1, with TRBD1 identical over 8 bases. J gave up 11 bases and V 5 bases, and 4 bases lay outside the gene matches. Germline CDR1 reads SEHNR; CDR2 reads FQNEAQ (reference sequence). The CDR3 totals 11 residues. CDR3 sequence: CASSRTGIAFF. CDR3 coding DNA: TGTGCCAGCAGCCGGACAGGGATCGCTTTCTTT.

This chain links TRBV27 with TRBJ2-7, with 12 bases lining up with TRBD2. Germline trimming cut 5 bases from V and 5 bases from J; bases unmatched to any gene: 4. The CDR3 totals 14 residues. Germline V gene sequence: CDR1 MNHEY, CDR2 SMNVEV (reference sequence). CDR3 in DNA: TGTGCCAGCAGTACCAGACTAGCGGGAGACGAGCAGTACTTC. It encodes CASSTRLAGDEQYF.

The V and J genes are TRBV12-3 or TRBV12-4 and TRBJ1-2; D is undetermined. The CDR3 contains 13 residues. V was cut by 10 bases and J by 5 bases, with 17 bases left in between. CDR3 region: CAIESSGVYGYTF. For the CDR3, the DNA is TGTGCCATCGAAAGTAGCGGTGTGTATGGCTACACCTTC.

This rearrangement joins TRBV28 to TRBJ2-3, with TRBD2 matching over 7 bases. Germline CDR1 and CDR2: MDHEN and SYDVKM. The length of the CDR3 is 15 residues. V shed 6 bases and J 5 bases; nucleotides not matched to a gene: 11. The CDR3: CASSPFPGGLDTQYF. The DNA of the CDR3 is TGTGCCAGCAGCCCTTTTCCGGGAGGTCTAGATACGCAGTATTTT. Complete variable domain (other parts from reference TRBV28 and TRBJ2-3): DVKVTQSSRYLVKRTGEKVFLECVQDMDHENMFWYRQDPGLGLRLIYFSYDVKMKEKGDIPEGYSVSREKKERFSLILESASTNQTSMYLCASSPFPGGLDTQYFGPGTRLTVL.

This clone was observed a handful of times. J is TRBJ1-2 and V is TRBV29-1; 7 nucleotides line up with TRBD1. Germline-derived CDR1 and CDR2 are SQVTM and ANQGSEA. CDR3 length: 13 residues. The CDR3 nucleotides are TGCAGGAAGGAGGGGGCGCCTTCTCTTGGCTACACCTTC. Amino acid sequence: CRKEGAPSLGYTF.

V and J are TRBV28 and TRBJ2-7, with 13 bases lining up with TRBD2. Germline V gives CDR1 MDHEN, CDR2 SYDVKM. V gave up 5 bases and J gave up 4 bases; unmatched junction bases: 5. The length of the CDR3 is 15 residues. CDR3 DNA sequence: TGTGCCAGCAGTCGGTGGACTAGCGGGAGTTACGAGCAGTACTTC. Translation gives CASSRWTSGSYEQYF.